The next 7 T cell receptor beta chains were all read from a single sample in a study of CD8 T cells in ankylosing spondylitis. TCRdb redid the calling of the 5' RACE reads with MiXCR, one entry per CDR3 protein. Here the sample spans under 250,000 distinct CDR3 sequences, 30% to 40% being singletons. The specimen was blood, either unsorted or a sorted T cell fraction (not recorded which). The receptors derive from a male donor with ankylosing spondylitis or in good health (not recorded which).

The J gene is TRBJ2-7, the V gene TRBV29-1; a possible D gene is TRBD2 (7 bases). Germline values: CDR1 SQVTM, CDR2 ANQGSEA. The CDR3 spans 17 residues. Between the trimmed V and J ends, which lost 7 bases and 1 base, there was a span of 26 bases. CDR3 in DNA: TGCAGCGCCGGGGGTCGGAGGGGGGGCCTCAGATCCTACGAGCAGTACTTC. It codes for CSAGGRRGGLRSYEQYF.

J is TRBJ2-3 and V is TRBV5-1; D is uncertain. From germline, CDR1 is SGHRS and CDR2 YFSETQ. V was pared by 4 bases and J by 2 bases, with 8 bases between. CDR3 length: 13 residues. For the CDR3, the DNA is TGCGCCAGCAGCCTTAGCATCACAGATACGCAGTATTTT. It translates to CASSLSITDTQYF.

V and J are TRBV5-1 and TRBJ2-5; the D is unclear. CDR1 and CDR2 from the germline V gene are SGHRS and YFSETQ. This CDR3 region has 13 residues. Trimming took 1 base from V and 2 from J, leaving 6 bases between them. CDR3 coding DNA: TGCGCCAGCAGCTTGACCTGGCAAGAGACCCAGTACTTC. It yields the protein CASSLTWQETQYF.

Many counts were recorded for this clonotype. This rearrangement joins TRBV6-5 to TRBJ2-7, with D perhaps TRBD1 (5 bases). Looked up from germline, CDR1 is MNHEY and CDR2 is SVGAGI. CDR3 length: 11 residues. V was shortened by 6 bases and J by 4 bases, with 7 bases between the two germline ends. The CDR3, as DNA: TGTGCCAGCAGGGGGCTGTACGAGCAGTACTTC. It codes for CASRGLYEQYF.

The CDR3: CASTPRNSNYGYTF. As DNA, the CDR3 is TGTGCCAGCACCCCGAGGAACAGTAACTATGGCTACACCTTC. The chain is built from TRBV12-3 or TRBV12-4 and TRBJ1-2; the D is unclear. The CDR3 loop spans 14 amino acids. V lost 7 bases and J lost 1, with 13 bases in between.

This CDR3 reads CAWSRNYGYTF. The CDR3 DNA reads as TGTGCCTGGAGCCGGAACTATGGCTACACCTTC. The V and J genes are TRBV30 and TRBJ1-2; no clear D. The CDR3 sequence is 11 residues long. V lost 3 bases to trimming and J lost 2 bases, with 4 bases between them. Germline V gene data show CDR1 as GTSNPN and CDR2 as SVGIG (reference sequence).

The V gene is TRBV12-3 or TRBV12-4, the J gene TRBJ2-1; TRBD1 agrees at 8 bases. CDR3 length equals 12 residues. V lost 7 bases, J lost 12 bases, and 8 bases stayed unmatched. CDR3 amino acids: CASKTGARGQFF. In DNA, the CDR3 is TGTGCCAGCAAGACAGGGGCTAGGGGGCAGTTCTTC.